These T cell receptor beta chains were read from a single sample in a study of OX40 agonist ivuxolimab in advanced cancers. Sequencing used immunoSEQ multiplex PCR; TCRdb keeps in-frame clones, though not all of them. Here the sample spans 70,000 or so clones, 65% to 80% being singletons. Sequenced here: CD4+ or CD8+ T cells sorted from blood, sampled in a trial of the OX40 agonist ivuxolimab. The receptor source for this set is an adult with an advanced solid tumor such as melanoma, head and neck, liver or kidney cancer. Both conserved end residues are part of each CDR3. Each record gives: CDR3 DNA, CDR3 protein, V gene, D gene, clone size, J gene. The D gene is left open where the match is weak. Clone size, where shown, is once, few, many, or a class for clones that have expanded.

TGTGCCAGCAGTCTCGGAGCCGGGGTAAGCCAGCCCCAGCATTTT CASSLGAGVSQPQHF TRBV6-1 - once TRBJ1-5
TGTGCCAGCTCATCACGGGACGCAAGGGGAACCGGGGAGCTGTTTTTT CASSSRDARGTGELFF TRBV18 - few TRBJ2-2
TGTGCCAGCAGCCACAGGGGGCCTAACTATGGCTACACCTTC CASSHRGPNYGYTF TRBV11-1 TRBD1 few TRBJ1-2
TGTGCCAGCAGCTTAGAACTAGCGGGGGACAATGAGCAGTTCTTC CASSLELAGDNEQFF TRBV11-1 TRBD2 - TRBJ2-1
TGTGCCAGCAGCCAGGGTCGGGGAGTTCCCACAGATACGCAGTATTTT CASSQGRGVPTDTQYF TRBV7-2 - - TRBJ2-3
TGTGCCAGCAGTACTTCCCGGGGGACCCAGTACTTC CASSTSRGTQYF TRBV6-5 - once TRBJ2-5
TGTGCCAGCAGCCCTCACGGGAGGGGGACTGAAGCTTTCTTT CASSPHGRGTEAFF TRBV9 - - TRBJ1-1
TGTGCCAGCAGCTTAGGGGCTAGCGGGAGCTCGGAGACCCAGTACTTC CASSLGASGSSETQYF TRBV11-2 TRBD2 few TRBJ2-5
TGTGCCAGCAGTTTATCGCCCCTCCCAGATACGCAGTATTTT CASSLSPLPDTQYF TRBV27 - - TRBJ2-3
TGTGCCAGCAGCTTAGGTACACTCCGGGATGAAAAACTGTTTTTT CASSLGTLRDEKLFF TRBV7-9 - - TRBJ1-4
TGTGCCAGCACTACGGGACAGGGCAATTCACCCCTCCACTTT CASTTGQGNSPLHF TRBV6-1 TRBD1 - TRBJ1-6
TGTGCCAGCTCCTCGGATACCGGGACCTATGGCTACACCTTC CASSSDTGTYGYTF TRBV18 - - TRBJ1-2
TGTGCCAGCAGCGTACAGGGGGCCCCCTACACTGAAGCTTTCTTT CASSVQGAPYTEAFF TRBV5-5 TRBD1 - TRBJ1-1
TGTGCCAGCAGCCAGACAGGGTGGGAGCAGTACTTC CASSQTGWEQYF TRBV5-4 TRBD1 - TRBJ2-7
TGTGCCAGCAGCTTGTGGTTCGCCACAGATACGCAGTATTTT CASSLWFATDTQYF TRBV5-5 - - TRBJ2-3
TGTGCCAGCAGTGCTACCCAGTATAGCAATCAGCCCCAGCATTTT CASSATQYSNQPQHF TRBV4-2 - - TRBJ1-5
TGTGCCAGCAGTTTAACTGGGAGAGGGGCTTTCTTT CASSLTGRGAFF TRBV28 - once TRBJ1-1
TGTGCCAGCTCACCCAATACCCCGACAGGGAATGAGCAGTTCTTC CASSPNTPTGNEQFF TRBV18 TRBD1 - TRBJ2-1
TGTGCCAGCAGGGGACAGGGGGGGAACACCGGGGAGCTGTTTTTT CASRGQGGNTGELFF TRBV2 TRBD1 - TRBJ2-2
TGTGCCAGCATCGGGACTATCTCTGGAAACACCATATATTTT CASIGTISGNTIYF TRBV2 - - TRBJ1-3
TGTGCCACCACCCCGGGGGGCAGTGTTAGTTATGGCTACACCTTC CATTPGGSVSYGYTF TRBV15 - - TRBJ1-2
TGTGCCAGTAGTATAGACAGATCGCAAAACTATGGCTACACCTTC CASSIDRSQNYGYTF TRBV19 - many TRBJ1-2
TGTGCCAGCAGGAGCTCTGGAAACACCATATATTTT CASRSSGNTIYF TRBV28 - - TRBJ1-3
TGTGCCAGCAGTTACGGCAGTTTGGGCTACGAGCAGTACTTC CASSYGSLGYEQYF TRBV6-6 - - TRBJ2-7
TGTGCCAGCGGGGGGGGCTCTGGGGCCAACGTCCTGACTTTC CASGGGSGANVLTF TRBV6-5 TRBD2 - TRBJ2-6
TGTGCCAGCTCACCACCGGACTCTCCCTTTAGCTCCTACAATGAGCAGTTCTTC CASSPPDSPFSSYNEQFF TRBV18 - - TRBJ2-1
TGTGCCAGCAGCGTCCGTCCCACCGGGGAGCTGTTTTTT CASSVRPTGELFF TRBV9 - once TRBJ2-2
TGTGCCTGGAGTCCCGGCGTGGGTACTGAAGCTTTCTTT CAWSPGVGTEAFF TRBV30 - few TRBJ1-1
TGTGCCAGCAGCTCCTTCGGACAGGATTATAATTCACCCCTCCACTTT CASSSFGQDYNSPLHF TRBV7-8 TRBD1 few TRBJ1-6
TGTGCCAGCAGACCCCTAGCGGGAGAATCCTACGAGCAGTACTTC CASRPLAGESYEQYF TRBV27 TRBD2 - TRBJ2-7
TGTGCCAGCAGTGCGCAGGGGGCCACTGAAGCTTTCTTT CASSAQGATEAFF TRBV2 TRBD1 few TRBJ1-1
TGTGCCAGCAGTGGCTGGACTTGGGCCTCCTACAATGAGCAGTTCTTC CASSGWTWASYNEQFF TRBV25-1 - - TRBJ2-1
TGCGCCAGCGCCAGGAGCTTATCCTACGAGCAGTACTTC CASARSLSYEQYF TRBV4-1 - few TRBJ2-7
TGCGCCAGCACTATAACTTCCTCGGGATCTAACACTGAAGCTTTCTTT CASTITSSGSNTEAFF TRBV5-1 - - TRBJ1-1
TGTGCCAGCAGCGTATCGGGTCTTCGGGGCGAGCAGTACTTC CASSVSGLRGEQYF TRBV9 - - TRBJ2-7
TGTGCCATACGCAGGGATGGTGGGGCCAACGTCCTGACTTTC CAIRRDGGANVLTF TRBV2 - - TRBJ2-6
TGTGCCAGCAGCCTCCGGGACAGAGATAACTATGGCTACACCTTC CASSLRDRDNYGYTF TRBV7-8 TRBD1 - TRBJ1-2
TGCGCCAGCAGCTTTTCCCCCCCTGGGGGCCCTCGAAAAGAGACCCAGTACTTC CASSFSPPGGPRKETQYF TRBV5-1 - - TRBJ2-5
TGTGCCAGCAGGCGGACAGCTGTTAACTATGGCTACACCTTC CASRRTAVNYGYTF TRBV27 - few TRBJ1-2
TGTGCCAGCAATTCACAGGGGAGGAATGGCTACACCTTC CASNSQGRNGYTF TRBV2 TRBD1 - TRBJ1-2
TGTGCCAGCAGTTACTCGCCATTATACGAGCAGTACTTC CASSYSPLYEQYF TRBV6-5 - - TRBJ2-7
TGTGCCAGCTCACCGAGAGCGGGAGAAGCTGGGGCCAACGTCCTGACTTTC CASSPRAGEAGANVLTF TRBV18 TRBD2 - TRBJ2-6
TGTGCCAGCAGTGAGGCCAGGTCCTACAATGAGCAGTTCTTC CASSEARSYNEQFF TRBV2 - - TRBJ2-1
TGTGCCACCAAACGGGTCACCGGGGAGCTGTTTTTT CATKRVTGELFF TRBV27 - - TRBJ2-2
TGTGCCAGCTTGGGTAGGGACAGGGGCCACAATGAGCAGTTCTTC CASLGRDRGHNEQFF TRBV5-4 TRBD1 - TRBJ2-1
TGTGCCAGTAGTATGTGGTCAGGGACAGATGATCAGCCCCAGCATTTT CASSMWSGTDDQPQHF TRBV19 TRBD1 - TRBJ1-5
TGTGCCAGCAGCTTCCTTGGGGGGCGAGGCACTGAAGCTTTCTTT CASSFLGGRGTEAFF TRBV2 - - TRBJ1-1
TGCGCCAGCAGCTTGGAGCGGCGGGAGTATGAGCAGTTCTTC CASSLERREYEQFF TRBV5-1 TRBD2 - TRBJ2-1
TGTGCCAGTAGTCTTCAGGATATCGATCAGCCCCAGCATTTT CASSLQDIDQPQHF TRBV19 - few TRBJ1-5
TGTGCCAGTAGTATAGGGACAGGGGGCCAGCCCCAGCATTTT CASSIGTGGQPQHF TRBV19 TRBD1 - TRBJ1-5
TGCGCCAGCAGCTTGGCCTCCGGGACAGGGAGAGACGAGCAGTACTTC CASSLASGTGRDEQYF TRBV5-1 TRBD1 - TRBJ2-7
TGTGCCATCAGTGAGTCCAGCCACGAGCAGTACTTC CAISESSHEQYF TRBV10-3 - - TRBJ2-7
TGTGCCAGCAGTTCGGGCGGGAGGGCAGATACGCAGTATTTT CASSSGGRADTQYF TRBV27 TRBD2 few TRBJ2-3
TGTGCCAGCAGTGACAACGCAAGGACCCAGTACTTC CASSDNARTQYF TRBV6-5 - - TRBJ2-5